The rows below give T cell receptor beta chains drawn from one sample of a study of post-analysis software for immune sequencing data. A single record per CDR3 protein comes from TCRdb applying MiXCR to the PCR reads. This sample has around 710,000 distinct CDR3 sequences, with around 45% found just once. Sequencing used blood. These receptors were obtained from a girl aged 5 to 17 with multiple sclerosis. CDR3s include the opening cysteine and the closing phenylalanine or tryptophan. The D gene is left open where the match is weak. Expanded clones get a size class; other rows say once, few or many, or leave the size out.

d_call,clone_size,j_call,v_call,cdr3_aa,cdr3_nt
TRBD2,few,TRBJ2-2,TRBV9,CASTGGGAGELFF,TGTGCCAGCACGGGAGGAGGTGCCGGGGAGCTGTTTTTT
TRBD1,-,TRBJ1-5,TRBV12-3/TRBV12-4,CASSSGGRGSSNQPQHF,TGTGCCAGCAGTTCCGGGGGCAGGGGGAGTAGCAATCAGCCCCAGCATTTT
-,few,TRBJ1-2,TRBV6-1,CASSVDDNYGYTF,TGTGCCAGCAGTGTTGACGATAACTATGGCTACACCTTC
-,-,TRBJ2-4,TRBV7-9,CASSSHLAKNIQYF,TGTGCCAGCAGCTCCCATTTAGCCAAAAACATTCAGTACTTC
TRBD1,-,TRBJ2-7,TRBV11-2,CASSSTGNRYEQYF,TGTGCCAGCAGCTCGACAGGGAATCGCTACGAGCAGTACTTC
-,-,TRBJ2-7,TRBV4-2,CASSQEWGDGSYEQYF,TGTGCCAGCAGCCAAGAATGGGGGGATGGGTCCTACGAGCAGTACTTC
-,few,TRBJ2-7,TRBV5-1,CASSLEGHLTYEQYF,TGCGCCAGCAGCTTGGAGGGACACCTTACTTACGAGCAGTACTTC
-,-,TRBJ1-5,TRBV24-1,CATSETGYSNQPQHF,TGTGCCACCAGTGAAACGGGATATAGCAATCAGCCCCAGCATTTT
-,-,TRBJ1-5,TRBV6-5,CASSYGSNQPQHF,TGTGCCAGCAGTTACGGGAGCAATCAGCCCCAGCATTTT
TRBD1,-,TRBJ1-1,TRBV20-1,CSAKEAGGWETEAFF,TGCAGTGCTAAGGAAGCAGGGGGATGGGAGACTGAAGCTTTCTTT
TRBD1,few,TRBJ1-1,TRBV6-5,CASSYGTGGNTEAFF,TGTGCCAGCAGTTACGGGACAGGGGGGAACACTGAAGCTTTCTTT
-,-,TRBJ1-5,TRBV20-1,CSASRGASSNQPQHF,TGCAGTGCTAGTAGGGGGGCCAGTAGCAATCAGCCCCAGCATTTT
TRBD2,-,TRBJ2-1,TRBV7-8,CASSLGKLAGLSYNEQFF,TGTGCCAGCAGCTTAGGCAAGCTAGCGGGACTCTCCTACAATGAGCAGTTCTTC
-,few,TRBJ1-1,TRBV11-3,CASSLLENTEAFF,TGTGCCAGCAGCCTGTTGGAGAACACTGAAGCTTTCTTT
-,-,TRBJ1-2,TRBV20-1,CSAPSEVRRSYGYTF,TGCAGTGCCCCATCAGAGGTACGCCGCAGCTATGGCTACACCTTC
TRBD1,-,TRBJ2-7,TRBV29-1,CSVEGVTGDNYEQYF,TGCAGCGTTGAGGGGGTGACAGGGGACAACTACGAGCAGTACTTC
-,few,TRBJ1-2,TRBV9,CASSVGGPTYGYTF,TGTGCCAGCAGCGTAGGGGGGCCAACCTATGGCTACACCTTC
-,-,TRBJ2-7,TRBV24-1,CATYRDGTEPYEQYF,TGTGCCACCTACCGAGATGGGACCGAGCCATACGAGCAGTACTTC
TRBD1,-,TRBJ2-7,TRBV7-9,CASSPRDSYSYEQYF,TGTGCCAGCAGTCCTAGGGACAGCTATTCCTACGAGCAGTACTTC
-,few,TRBJ2-5,TRBV13,CASSRRESQETQYF,TGTGCCAGCAGTCGGCGAGAGAGCCAAGAGACCCAGTACTTC
-,few,TRBJ2-3,TRBV13,CASSEGLSPDTQYF,TGTGCCAGCAGCGAGGGATTATCTCCAGATACGCAGTATTTT
-,many,TRBJ2-1,TRBV7-3,CASSLAGYYNEQFF,TGTGCCAGCAGCTTAGCGGGATACTACAATGAGCAGTTCTTC
-,-,TRBJ2-5,TRBV29-1,CSVEGQFKEETQYF,TGCAGCGTTGAGGGTCAATTCAAGGAAGAGACCCAGTACTTC
-,few,TRBJ1-2,TRBV4-3,CASSQAVQGPAMGYTF,TGCGCCAGCAGCCAAGCAGTTCAGGGGCCAGCCATGGGCTACACCTTC
TRBD1,-,TRBJ2-3,TRBV6-6,CASGQEDTQYF,TGTGCCAGCGGACAGGAGGATACGCAGTATTTT
-,few,TRBJ2-7,TRBV24-1,CATSDSNYPYEQYF,TGTGCCACCAGTGATTCAAACTACCCTTACGAGCAGTACTTC
TRBD1,-,TRBJ1-4,TRBV13,CASSPSRGRANEKLFF,TGTGCCAGCAGCCCTAGCAGGGGGCGCGCTAATGAAAAACTGTTTTTT
-,few,TRBJ1-5,TRBV20-1,CSASRGQSNQPQHF,TGCAGTGCTAGTAGGGGCCAAAGCAATCAGCCCCAGCATTTT
TRBD1,few,TRBJ2-7,TRBV4-1,CASSQEGQGNINEQYF,TGCGCCAGCAGCCAAGAGGGACAGGGGAATATCAACGAGCAGTACTTC
-,-,TRBJ2-5,TRBV20-1,CSARARGRETQYF,TGCAGTGCTAGAGCTCGGGGTAGGGAGACCCAGTACTTC
TRBD2,-,TRBJ2-1,TRBV12-3/TRBV12-4,CASSIAGVGGEQFF,TGTGCCAGCAGTATAGCGGGAGTGGGTGGTGAGCAGTTCTTC
-,-,TRBJ2-7,TRBV20-1,CSASGVGVEQYF,TGCAGTGCTAGTGGAGTGGGGGTCGAGCAGTACTTC
-,few,TRBJ2-3,TRBV5-1,CASSLPTEDTQYF,TGCGCCAGCAGCTTACCGACAGAAGATACGCAGTATTTT
-,-,TRBJ2-1,TRBV20-1,CSGRGLSYNEQFF,TGCAGTGGTAGAGGACTCTCCTACAATGAGCAGTTCTTC
-,-,TRBJ2-7,TRBV5-1,CASSPGTFGGTYEQYF,TGCGCCAGCAGCCCTGGGACGTTCGGGGGTACCTACGAGCAGTACTTC
TRBD2,few,TRBJ2-1,TRBV20-1,CSHLRGPSGGSYNEQFF,TGCAGCCACCTGCGGGGCCCTAGCGGGGGCTCCTACAATGAGCAGTTCTTC
TRBD1,-,TRBJ2-1,TRBV7-2,CASSGPGQVGGSQFF,TGTGCCAGCAGCGGGCCGGGACAGGTCGGGGGCTCGCAGTTCTTC
TRBD2,few,TRBJ2-1,TRBV7-7,CASSPTTSGRAFSEQFF,TGTGCTAGCAGCCCTACTACTAGCGGGAGGGCCTTCAGTGAGCAGTTCTTC
-,-,TRBJ2-3,TRBV15,CATSSGCQGVGDTQYF,TGTGCCACCAGCAGTGGTTGTCAGGGCGTTGGGGATACGCAGTATTTT
TRBD2,once,TRBJ2-1,TRBV6-1,CASAQGGWDEQFF,TGTGCCAGCGCGCAGGGAGGGTGGGATGAGCAGTTCTTC
-,few,TRBJ2-7,TRBV29-1,CSVYNPNRDGPYEQYF,TGCAGCGTTTATAACCCCAACCGGGACGGTCCCTACGAGCAGTACTTC
-,-,TRBJ2-1,TRBV30,CAWSGLLLTTYNEQFF,TGTGCCTGGAGTGGTCTCCTGTTAACAACCTACAATGAGCAGTTCTTC
TRBD2,-,TRBJ2-7,TRBV5-1,CASSEGIRGRPGLAAYEQYF,TGCGCCAGCAGCGAAGGGATACGCGGACGGCCGGGACTAGCGGCCTACGAGCAGTACTTC
-,-,TRBJ1-1,TRBV29-1,CSVVTENTEAFF,TGCAGCGTGGTGACGGAGAACACTGAAGCTTTCTTT
TRBD1,few,TRBJ1-4,TRBV12-3/TRBV12-4,CASSPLDRGYEKLFF,TGTGCCAGCAGTCCATTGGACAGGGGGTATGAAAAACTGTTTTTT
-,-,TRBJ2-1,TRBV6-4,CASSDLPGGGPNEQFF,TGTGCCAGCAGTGACCTGCCAGGGGGGGGCCCCAATGAGCAGTTCTTC
-,-,TRBJ1-2,TRBV27,CASSETSGYGYTF,TGTGCCAGCAGTGAGACCTCCGGCTATGGCTACACCTTC